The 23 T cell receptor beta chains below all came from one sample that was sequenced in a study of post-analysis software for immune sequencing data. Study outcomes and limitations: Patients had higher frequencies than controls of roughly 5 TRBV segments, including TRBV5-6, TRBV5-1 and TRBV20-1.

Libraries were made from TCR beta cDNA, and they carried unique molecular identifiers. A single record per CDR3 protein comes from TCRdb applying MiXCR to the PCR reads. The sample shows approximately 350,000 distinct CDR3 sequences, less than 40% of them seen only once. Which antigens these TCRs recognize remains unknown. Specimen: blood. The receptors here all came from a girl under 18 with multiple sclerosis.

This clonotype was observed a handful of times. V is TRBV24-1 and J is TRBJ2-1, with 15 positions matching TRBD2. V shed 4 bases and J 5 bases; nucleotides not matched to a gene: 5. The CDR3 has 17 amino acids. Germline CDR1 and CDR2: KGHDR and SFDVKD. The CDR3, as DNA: TGTGCCACCAGTGACCCGGGACTAGCGGGGGGCAACAATGAGCAGTTCTTC. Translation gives CATSDPGLAGGNNEQFF.

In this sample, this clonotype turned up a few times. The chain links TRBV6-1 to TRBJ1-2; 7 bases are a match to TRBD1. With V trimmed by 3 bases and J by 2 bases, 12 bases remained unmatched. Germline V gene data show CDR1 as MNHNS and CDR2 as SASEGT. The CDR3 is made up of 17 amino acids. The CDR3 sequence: CASSEPSQTGRNYGYTF. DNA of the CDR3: TGTGCCAGCAGTGAGCCGAGCCAGACAGGGAGAAACTATGGCTACACCTTC.

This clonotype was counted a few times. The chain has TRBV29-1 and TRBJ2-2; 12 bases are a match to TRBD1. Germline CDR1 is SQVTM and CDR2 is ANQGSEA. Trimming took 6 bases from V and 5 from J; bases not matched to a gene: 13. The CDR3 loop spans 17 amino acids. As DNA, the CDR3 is TGCAGCGTAGCCGGGACAGGGGGCTTCTTAAGGACCGGGGAGCTGTTTTTT. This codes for CSVAGTGGFLRTGELFF.

CDR3 loop: CASSISGETQYF. In nucleotides, the CDR3 is TGTGCCAGCAGTATCTCCGGGGAGACCCAGTACTTC. The chain uses TRBV2 and TRBJ2-5, with unresolved D. The CDR3 runs to 12 residues. The germline V and J ends were trimmed by 5 bases and 5 bases, with 9 bases remaining between them. The V gene's germline CDR1 is SNHLY and CDR2 FYNNEI.

The CDR3 here is CASSLRPPASGNSPLHF. The CDR3 DNA sequence: TGCGCCAGCAGCCTAAGACCACCAGCCTCGGGTAATTCACCCCTCCACTTT. V usage is TRBV4-1 and J usage is TRBJ1-6; no reliable D call. Trimming shortened V by 4 bases and J by 6 bases, and 19 bases separated the two germline ends. CDR1 is MGHRA and CDR2 is YSYEKL in the germline V gene. This CDR3 spans 17 amino acids.

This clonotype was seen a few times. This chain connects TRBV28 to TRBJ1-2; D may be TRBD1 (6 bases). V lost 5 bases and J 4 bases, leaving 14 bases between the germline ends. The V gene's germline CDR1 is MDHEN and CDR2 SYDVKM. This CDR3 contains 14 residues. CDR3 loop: CASSPQGLSYGYTF. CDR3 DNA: TGTGCCAGCAGTCCTCAGGGGTTGAGCTATGGCTACACCTTC.

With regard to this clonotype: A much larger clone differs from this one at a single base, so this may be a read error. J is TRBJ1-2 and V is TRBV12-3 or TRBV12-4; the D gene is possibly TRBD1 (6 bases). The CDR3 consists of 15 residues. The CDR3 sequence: CASGHPRTAFYGYIF. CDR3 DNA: TGTGCCAGCGGCCATCCGCGGACAGCCTTCTATGGCTACATCTTC.

CDR3 loop: CASAPGQGERGYTF. The DNA for the CDR3 is TGCGCCAGCGCCCCGGGACAGGGGGAGAGGGGCTACACCTTC. This chain links TRBV10-2 with TRBJ1-2; 11 bases line up with TRBD1. The CDR3 is 14 residues long. V dropped 8 bases and J dropped 8; count of bases not matched to a gene: 10. Germline V CDR1 and CDR2: WSHSY, SAAADI.

The CDR3 nucleotides are TGCAGTGCAACAGGGGGCGCGATAAAAGGGGGAGCCACCTACGGGCAGTACTTC. This encodes CSATGGAIKGGATYGQYF. The J gene is TRBJ2-5, the V gene TRBV20-1; 9 nucleotides align to TRBD1. This CDR3 is built from 18 residues. The V gene end was trimmed by 6 bases and the J gene end by 11 bases; junction bases not matched to a gene: 28. Looked up from germline, CDR1 is DFQATT and CDR2 is SNEGSKA (reference sequence).

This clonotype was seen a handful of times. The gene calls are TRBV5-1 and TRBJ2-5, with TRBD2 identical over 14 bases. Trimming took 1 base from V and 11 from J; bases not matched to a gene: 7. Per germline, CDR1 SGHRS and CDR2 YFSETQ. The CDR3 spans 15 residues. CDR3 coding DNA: TGCGCCAGCAGCTTGAGCGGGACTAGCGGGGGTAAGCAGTACTTC. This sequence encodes CASSLSGTSGGKQYF.

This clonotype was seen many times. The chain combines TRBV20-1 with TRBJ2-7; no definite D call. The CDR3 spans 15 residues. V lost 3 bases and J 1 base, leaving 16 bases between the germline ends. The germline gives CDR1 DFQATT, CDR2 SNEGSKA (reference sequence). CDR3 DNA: TGCAGTGCTAGTATATTTCGGGCGGTTTCCTACGAGCAGTACTTC. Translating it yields CSASIFRAVSYEQYF.

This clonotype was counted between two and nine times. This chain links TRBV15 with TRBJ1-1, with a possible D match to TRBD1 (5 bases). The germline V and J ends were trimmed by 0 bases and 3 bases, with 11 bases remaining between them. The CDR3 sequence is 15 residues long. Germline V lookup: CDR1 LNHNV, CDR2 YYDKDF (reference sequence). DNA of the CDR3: TGTGCCACCAGCAGAGATCCGGCAGGGCACACTGAAGCTTTCTTT. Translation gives CATSRDPAGHTEAFF.

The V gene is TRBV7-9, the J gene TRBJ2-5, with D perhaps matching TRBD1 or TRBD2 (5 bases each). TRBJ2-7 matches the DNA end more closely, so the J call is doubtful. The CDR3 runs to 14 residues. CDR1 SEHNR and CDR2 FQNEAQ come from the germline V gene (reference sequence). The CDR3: CASNLGETAYEQYF. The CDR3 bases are TGTGCCAGCAACCTAGGGGAGACGGCCTACGAGCAGTACTTC.

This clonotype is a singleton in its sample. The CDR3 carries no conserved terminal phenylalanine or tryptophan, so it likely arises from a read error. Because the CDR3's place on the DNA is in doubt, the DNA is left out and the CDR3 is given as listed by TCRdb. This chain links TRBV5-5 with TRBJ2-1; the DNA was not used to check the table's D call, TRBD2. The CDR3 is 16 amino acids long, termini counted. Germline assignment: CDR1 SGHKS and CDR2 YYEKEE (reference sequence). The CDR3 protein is CASSLEGLSSYNEQIL.

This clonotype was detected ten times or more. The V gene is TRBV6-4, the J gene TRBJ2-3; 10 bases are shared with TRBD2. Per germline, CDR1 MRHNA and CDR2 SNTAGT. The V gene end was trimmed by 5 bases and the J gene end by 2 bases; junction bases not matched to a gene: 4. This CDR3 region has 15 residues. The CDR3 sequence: CASSLAGENTDTQYF. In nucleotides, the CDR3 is TGTGCCAGCAGTCTAGCGGGGGAGAACACAGATACGCAGTATTTT.

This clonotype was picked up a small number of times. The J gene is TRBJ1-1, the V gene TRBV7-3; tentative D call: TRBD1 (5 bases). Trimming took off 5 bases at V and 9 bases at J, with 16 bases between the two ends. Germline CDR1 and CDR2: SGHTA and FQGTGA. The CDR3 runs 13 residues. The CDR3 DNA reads TGTGCCAGCAGCCTCCGGGGGGACGGGCAAGCTTTCTTT. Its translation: CASSLRGDGQAFF. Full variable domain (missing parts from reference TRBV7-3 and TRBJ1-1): GAGVSQTPSNKVTEKGKYVELRCDPISGHTALYWYRQSLGQGPEFLIYFQGTGAADDSGLPNDRFFAVRPEGSVSTLKIQRTERGDSAVYLCASSLRGDGQAFFGQGTRLTVV.

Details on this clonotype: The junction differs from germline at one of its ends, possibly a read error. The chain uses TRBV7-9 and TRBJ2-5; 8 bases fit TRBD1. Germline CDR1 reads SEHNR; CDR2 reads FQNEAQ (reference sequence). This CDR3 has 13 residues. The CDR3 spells CANSARGRETQYF. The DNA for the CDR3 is TGTGCCAACAGCGCCAGGGGGCGAGAGACCCAGTACTTC.

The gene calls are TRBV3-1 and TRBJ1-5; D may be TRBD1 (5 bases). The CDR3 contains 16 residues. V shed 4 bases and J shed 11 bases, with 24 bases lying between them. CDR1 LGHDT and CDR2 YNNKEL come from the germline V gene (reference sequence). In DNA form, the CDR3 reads TGTGCCAGCAGCCTTGGGGGTGGCGGGGCCCCAATGGCCCAGCATTTT. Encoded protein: CASSLGGGGAPMAQHF.

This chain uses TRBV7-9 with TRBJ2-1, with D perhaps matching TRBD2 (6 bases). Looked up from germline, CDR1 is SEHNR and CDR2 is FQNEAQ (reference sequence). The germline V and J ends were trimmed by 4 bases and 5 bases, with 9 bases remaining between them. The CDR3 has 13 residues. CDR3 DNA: TGTGCCAGCAGCTCGGGACTGGACAATGAGCAGTTCTTC. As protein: CASSSGLDNEQFF.

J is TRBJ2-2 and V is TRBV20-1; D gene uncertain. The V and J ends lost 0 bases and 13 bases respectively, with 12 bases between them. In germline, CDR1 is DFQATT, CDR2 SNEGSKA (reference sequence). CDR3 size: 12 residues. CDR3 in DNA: TGCAGTGCTAGAGAAGGGTCCCGTGGGCTGTTTTTT. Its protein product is CSAREGSRGLFF.

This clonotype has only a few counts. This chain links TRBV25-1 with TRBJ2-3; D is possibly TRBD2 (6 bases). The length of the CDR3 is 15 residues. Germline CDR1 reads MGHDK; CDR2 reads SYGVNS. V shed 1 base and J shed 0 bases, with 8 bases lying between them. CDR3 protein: CASSEWGDSTDTQYF. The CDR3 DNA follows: TGTGCCAGCAGTGAATGGGGGGATAGCACAGATACGCAGTATTTT.

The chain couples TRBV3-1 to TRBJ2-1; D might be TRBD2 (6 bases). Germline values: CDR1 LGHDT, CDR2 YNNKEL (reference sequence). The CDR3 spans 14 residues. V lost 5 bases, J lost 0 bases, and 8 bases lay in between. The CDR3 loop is CASSWGDSYNEQFF. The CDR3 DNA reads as TGTGCCAGCAGCTGGGGGGACTCCTACAATGAGCAGTTCTTC.

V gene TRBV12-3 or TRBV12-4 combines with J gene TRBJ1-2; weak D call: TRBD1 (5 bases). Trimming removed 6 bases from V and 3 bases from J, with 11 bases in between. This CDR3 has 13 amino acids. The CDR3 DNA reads TGTGCCAGCAGGTTGGGGGGAGACTATGGCTACACCTTC. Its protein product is CASRLGGDYGYTF.